This TCR beta chain emerged from a study of cytomegalovirus exposure and HLA in healthy donors. The study, taken as a whole, reports: Association of a missense DCLRE1C variant with TCR beta V- and J-gene trimming was reported in a later analysis.

The PCR contained 60 Vbeta and 13 Jbeta primers. The method was immunoSEQ multiplex PCR; TCRdb's version includes in-frame clones alone and lacks a portion of them. The sample records approximately 220,000 clones, 65% to 90% being singletons. Worth noting for this clone: Its antigen is undetermined.

V was clipped by 4 bases and J by 5 bases, with 17 bases between them. This CDR3 is built from 15 residues. The germline gives CDR1 MNHNS, CDR2 SASEGT. Sequencing used PBMCs. This TCR came from a girl between 10 and 17 years old in good health and CMV-seronegative. The V gene is TRBV6-1, the J gene TRBJ2-5; a weak D match, TRBD2 (6 bases). In nucleotides, the CDR3 is TGTGCCAGCAGTGGCCGGGAGAGTCTACGGGAGACCCAGTACTTC. Its translation: CASSGRESLRETQYF.